This TCR beta chain was retrieved from a study of cytomegalovirus exposure and HLA in healthy donors (dated by TCRdb to 2017 to 2019). In terms of the full investigation: An earlier analysis of 587 of the donors reported approximately 260 Gb of sequence data and about 120 million unique TCR beta sequences obtained from approximately 180 million T cells. About 300 gigabases of sequencing data and around 80 million unique TCR sequences made up an early release that covered 500 to 650 HLA-typed donors. Of the 350 to 400 genotyped donors, roughly 80% fell in the genetic ancestry cluster associated with self-reported Caucasian donors. The study aimed to test whether cataloging public T cell receptors could reveal signatures of past pathogen exposure. The study profiled the T cell repertoires of under 850 subjects by immunosequencing and related them to cytomegalovirus serostatus. Besides the first cohort of under 700 subjects, a separate validation cohort made up of about 120 different subjects was used. To predict cytomegalovirus infection status, the study combined high-throughput TCR immunosequencing, statistical association of individual TCRs with disease status, and machine learning. To study patterns of TCR occurrence, a later analysis re-analyzed previously published TCR beta repertoires from hundreds of donors and added high-resolution HLA genotyping. The later analysis used no new phenotypic data to find candidate immune exposures, relying instead on TCR beta sequences and their occurrence across donors. To decide whether each TCR beta V gene segment behaved as functional or pseudogenic, an earlier analysis of approximately 600 of the donors relied on high-throughput TCR beta sequencing. Donor age, sex, ethnicity and CMV serostatus were collected together with the repertoire data. A later genetic analysis used genome-wide SNP genotypes for about 65% of the roughly 670 donors, treating that subset as a discovery cohort. Every discovery cohort repertoire had been produced on one sequencing platform. Class I and class II HLA loci were covered by the typing at four-digit resolution. Typing coverage differed by locus: A, B, C, DRB1 and DQB1 were typed in roughly 620-630 donors, DQA1 in 500 to 550, DPA1 in 600 to 610, and DPB1 in 400 to 490. About five DR-DQ haplotypes were treated as single units for association and clustering because of strong linkage in the cohort. On average, approximately 250,000 unique TCR beta nucleotide sequences were sequenced per donor among fewer than 500 genotyped donors of the cohort, with approximately 18% of those sequences being non-productive. What the research found in general, with its limitations: The authors suggested that the approach could potentially be extended to other disease states and immunological phenotypes. Only TCR beta chains were sequenced in this cohort, and the absence of alpha or paired-chain data limited detectable features. Because HLA typing was unavailable for some donors at each locus, only the typed subset was used in association tests. Across donors, most TCR sequences were observed very rarely, whereas some public TCRs were present in many individuals. In a later genetic analysis, a missense DCLRE1C variant was associated with V-gene and J-gene trimming of TCR beta chains, and the association was replicated in an independent cohort. Over 15 rarely observed V segments, including chromosome 9 orphons, were excluded from the earlier analysis of 550 to 700 of the donors because counts were too low. In vitro tests confirmed that a few of the cytomegalovirus-associated TCR beta chains recognize cytomegalovirus antigens. In a later analysis, several top co-occurrence clusters were reported to appear linked to parvovirus B19, influenza, CMV and Epstein-Barr virus. The 87-base-pair reads could not distinguish some IMGT-functional V segments, including TRBV6-2 and TRBV6-3, so those segments were excluded. A further reported finding was that TCR beta sequences accurately predicted the HLA-A and HLA-B alleles for most subjects in the first cohort. The study gave a list of over 150 TCR beta chains associated with cytomegalovirus. In a later analysis, HLA-associated TCR beta chains showed more clonal expansion and lower generation probabilities than non-associated chains that were equally common. Linkage disequilibrium might explain the correlated functional status among segregating V segments, but an unknown experimental factor could not be ruled out. According to a later analysis, most CMV-associated TCR beta chains appeared to be HLA-restricted, and the HLA associations seemed to be driven largely by CMV exposure. Roughly uniform sequencing depth across donors was assumed in presence/absence analyses, although this assumption may not hold. Immune exposure information for the cohort was limited to CMV serostatus. In a later analysis, about 17,000 TCR beta sequences were associated with specific HLA alleles at a false discovery rate of 0.05. A later genetic analysis reported fewer N-insertions in productive TCRs among donors in an Asian-associated ancestry cluster than the roughly 700-donor mean. In an earlier analysis of approximately 590 of the donors, most TCR beta V segments appeared in productive rearrangements about 87% or about 30% of the time, broadly matching IMGT annotations. A cluster of highly shared sequence variants was judged likely to be a technical artifact of the sequencing pipeline. In a later analysis, TCR association rates were found to vary across HLA loci, with the most associated TCRs seen for DRB1 alleles and the fewest for HLA-C alleles. In both the original and validation cohorts, the classifier was reported to diagnose cytomegalovirus status with high specificity and sensitivity. Assigning TCR associations to individual alleles was difficult when HLA alleles, especially DR and DQ, strongly co-occurred.

Note on this clone: Its recognized antigen is unknown. Base qualities are not provided; no much larger clone lies one nucleotide away.

CDR1 and CDR2 are read off the germline V gene as SGDLS and YYNGEE. Germline trimming amounts to 4 bases on V and 5 bases on J, with 6 as the count of junction bases outside the gene matches. From the cysteine through the phenylalanine, the CDR3 covers 14 amino acids. CDR3 DNA only is kept here, 42 bases in frame from base 1. Preparation of the library involved the immunoSEQ multiplex PCR assay. The multiplex PCR relied on a mix of 60 forward primers for TCR Vbeta segments and 13 reverse primers for TCR Jbeta segments. The CDR3 region of rearranged TCR beta genes was amplified from genomic DNA by a multiplex PCR assay. The amplified TCR beta libraries were sequenced on the Illumina HiSeq System as 87-base-pair reads. For the original study's pipeline: A later analysis counted some 80 million unique TCR beta chains across the 550 to 750 repertoires, and 9 million to 14 million of these chains were shared by at least two donors. To remove PCR and sequencing errors, raw reads were error-corrected and collapsed into unique sequences using a nearest-neighbor algorithm that merged closely related sequences. Alignment of CDR3 sequences to IMGT reference sequences was used to assign V, D and J gene segments. For a sequence to be retained, a match of at least six nucleotides was required to both a V gene segment and a J gene segment. A rearrangement was called productive if the CDR3 had no stop codons and remained in frame with V and J, and every other rearrangement was called non-productive. Following IMGT convention, CDR3 was defined as the stretch from the second conserved V-encoded cysteine up to the conserved J-encoded phenylalanine. The earlier analysis of about 620 of the donors excluded sequences that lacked an unambiguous match to a single V gene segment. An earlier analysis of around 600 of the donors classified V segments as functional when productive rearrangements were above 56.7% and as segregating when the standard deviation between donors was above 5%. To diagnose cytomegalovirus status from the catalog of TCR beta chain sequences, a statistical classification framework was built. V and J gene assignment, in a later analysis, came from comparing TCR nucleotide sequences with IMGT/GENE-DB human TR gene sequences. A later analysis assigned CDR3 sequences and most-parsimonious VDJ recombination scenarios with the TCRdist pipeline. A later analysis defined each TCR beta chain by its CDR3 amino acid sequence plus V-gene family, and excluded reads lacking a unique V-gene family. As a way to deal with suspected cross-contamination and a sequencing artifact, a later analysis dropped under 600 nucleotide sequences that were highly shared and had low generation probability. In a later analysis, a clonal expansion index for each public chain was calculated from normalized within-repertoire ranks of inferred template counts. A later analysis computed generation probabilities with a VDJ recombination model fitted to out-of-frame rearrangements, and checked the results against IGoR. In a later analysis, TCR-TCR, TCR-HLA and TCR-CMV co-occurrence was scored with hypergeometric tests, and a repertoire-size bias correction was applied to TCR pairs. False discovery rates were estimated in a later analysis by permuting HLA or CMV assignments 20 times. A later analysis grouped co-occurring TCRs with DBSCAN, adding TCRdist sequence similarity when clustering within HLA-allele-positive subsets. Co-occurrence clustering excluded repertoires with fewer than 30,000 or more than 120,000 public chains, plus five with anomalous nucleotide sharing. TCRdb carries this immuneACCESS record with in-frame sequences only. Its versions omit some clonotypes, under half of them owing to an unresolved V gene in the studies checked, with the rest unexplained. The DNA gave D and trimming, while V, J and clone size come from that table. In this sample the table shows approximately 140,000 clones, around four fifths of which occur a single time. The top ten clonotypes cover approximately 1.1% of the sample.

The cohort comprised around 690 healthy bone marrow donors. Cohort members were all nominally healthy when sampled, although unrecorded immune exposures were likely present. The donor tested CMV seronegative and was one of the 352 seronegative cohort members. Each donor provided a peripheral blood sample, and peripheral blood mononuclear cells were used for TCR beta sequencing. Genomic DNA was extracted from the blood cell samples with the Qiagen DNeasy Blood Extraction Kit. The receptor chain draws on TRBV9 and TRBJ2-3, and TRBD1 aligns with 8 junction nucleotides. This sequence originates from a boy younger than 18 in good health and CMV-seronegative. The sample comprised PBMCs. This receptor carries the CDR3 CASSTGQVGDTQYF. The nucleotide sequence is given as TGTGCCAGCAGCACGGGACAGGTTGGAGATACGCAGTATTTT.